This T cell receptor (beta chain) emerged from a study of identical twins. The study, taken as a whole, reports: The degree of excess twin sharing was weaker in beta out-of-frame sequences.

TCRdb reprocessed the 5' RACE reads with MiXCR, giving one entry per CDR3 protein. The sample contains 1,800,000 or so distinct CDR3 sequences, 32% of which appear only once. A single count supports this clonotype. The antigen is not known. A read error may produce the germline difference seen at one junction end. The CDR3 has 14 residues. Germline CDR1 and CDR2: MNHEY and SVGAGI. Specimen: cord blood. The source is a newborn girl in good health. The chain employs TRBV6-5 and TRBJ2-7; 8 bases are shared with TRBD1. The CDR3 DNA is TGTGCCTGCAGTTACTCCGGACAGGGCTACGAGCAGTACTTC. Protein product: CACSYSGQGYEQYF.